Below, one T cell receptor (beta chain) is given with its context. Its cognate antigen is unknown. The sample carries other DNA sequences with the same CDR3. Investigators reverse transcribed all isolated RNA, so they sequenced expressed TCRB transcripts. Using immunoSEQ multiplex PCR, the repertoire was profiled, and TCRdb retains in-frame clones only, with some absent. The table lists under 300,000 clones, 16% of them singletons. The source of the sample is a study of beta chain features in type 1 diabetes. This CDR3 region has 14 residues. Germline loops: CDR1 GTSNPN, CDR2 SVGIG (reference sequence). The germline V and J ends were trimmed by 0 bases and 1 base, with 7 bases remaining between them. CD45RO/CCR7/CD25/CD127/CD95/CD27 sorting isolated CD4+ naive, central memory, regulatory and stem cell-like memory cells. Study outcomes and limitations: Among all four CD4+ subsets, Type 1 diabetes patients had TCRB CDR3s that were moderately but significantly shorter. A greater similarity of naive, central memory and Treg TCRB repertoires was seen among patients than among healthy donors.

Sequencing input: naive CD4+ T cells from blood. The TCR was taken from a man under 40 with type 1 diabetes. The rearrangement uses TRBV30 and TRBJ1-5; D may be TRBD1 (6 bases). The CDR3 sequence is CAWSVQGSNQPQHF. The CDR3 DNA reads TGTGCCTGGAGTGTTCAGGGGAGCAATCAGCCCCAGCATTTT.